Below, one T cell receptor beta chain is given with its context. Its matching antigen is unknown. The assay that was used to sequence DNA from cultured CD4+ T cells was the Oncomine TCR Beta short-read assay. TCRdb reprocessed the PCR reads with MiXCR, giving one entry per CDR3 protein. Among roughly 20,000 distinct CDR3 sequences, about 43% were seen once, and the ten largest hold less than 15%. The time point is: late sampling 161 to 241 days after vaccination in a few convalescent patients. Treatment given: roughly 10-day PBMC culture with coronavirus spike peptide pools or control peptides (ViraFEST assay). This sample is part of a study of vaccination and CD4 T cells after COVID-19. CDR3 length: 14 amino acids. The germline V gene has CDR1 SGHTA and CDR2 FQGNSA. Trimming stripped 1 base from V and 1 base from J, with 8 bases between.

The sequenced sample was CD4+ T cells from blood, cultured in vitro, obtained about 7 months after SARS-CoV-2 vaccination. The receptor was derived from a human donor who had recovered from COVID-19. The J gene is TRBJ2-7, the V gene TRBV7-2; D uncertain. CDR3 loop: CASSLETLSYEQYF. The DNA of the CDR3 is TGTGCCAGCAGCTTAGAGACACTATCCTACGAGCAGTACTTC.